Given below is one T cell receptor beta chain in context. In the study's own analysis: Estimation of nucleated cell counts was performed using reference gene primer amplification. Only in-frame clones appear in the TCRdb table, and some are missing; sequencing was by immunoSEQ multiplex PCR. Clonal size and the V and J genes are those of that table, whereas D and trimming came from the DNA. The sample has around 130,000 clones, around three quarters seen once. This sample is part of a study of blood T cell repertoires in COVID-19. Study overall: Collection of acute and convalescent COVID-19 samples took place in the United States, Italy and Spain. T cells, B-cell-depleted T cells, or PBMCs provided the cDNA or gDNA that served as material.

The germline gives CDR1 MNHNS, CDR2 SASEGT. The V end was cut by 2 bases, the J end by 4 bases, with 16 bases between. There are 16 residues in the CDR3. The chain combines TRBV6-1 with TRBJ2-3; possible D gene TRBD1, 6 bases. Input material: peripheral blood. This TCR was recovered from a human donor in a cohort sampled during active COVID-19. The CDR3 reads CASSEWTEELADTQYF. In DNA, the CDR3 is TGTGCCAGCAGTGAATGGACAGAGGAGTTGGCAGATACGCAGTATTTT.